This T cell receptor beta chain was observed in a study of identical twins. Whole-study results and caveats: Cross-sectional statistical analysis was relied on for the conclusions, without the same donors being followed.

The CDR3 has 15 residues. Trimming cost V 5 bases and J 2 bases, with 16 bases left between them. In germline, CDR1 is SQVTM, CDR2 ANQGSEA. This clonotype was counted at least ten times. Its cognate antigen is unknown. It was template switching that added a universal primer site, and there were unique molecular identifiers on the cDNA. TCRdb used MiXCR to reprocess the 5' RACE reads, holding one entry per CDR3 protein. The repertoire has around 960,000 distinct CDR3 sequences, 12% of them found once; the top ten carry roughly 1.5%. These data were also reused for a study on yellow fever vaccine responses in identical twins. Turning to that study: Twins showed a vaccine T cell response that reportedly seemed partly convergent, partly personalized.

The receptor was isolated from a woman aged 18 to 35 in good health. Sequencing was performed on PBMCs. This sequence joins TRBV29-1 and TRBJ2-1, with D tentatively TRBD1 or TRBD2 (5 bases each). The CDR3 bases are TGCAGCGTTTCTAGAGGGGCCCAGACCTACAATGAGCAGTTCTTC. Protein sequence: CSVSRGAQTYNEQFF.